A single sample gave rise to the 26 T cell receptor beta chains below, sequenced in a study of shared clonotypes between healthy human individuals. Produced via immunoSEQ multiplex PCR; TCRdb's table is partial and in-frame only. The sample includes 2 million to 2.5 million clones, roughly 96% seen only once; the top ten take 0.1% to 0.15%. Material for sequencing was naive CD4+ T cells sorted from blood. The subset was: CD45RA+ positively selected. These receptors were collected from a man between 18 and 35 years old in good health.

This clone appeared once. This chain uses TRBV30 with TRBJ1-4; no firm D call. The CDR3 spans 13 residues. Germline-derived CDR1 and CDR2 are GTSNPN and SVGIG (reference sequence). V dropped 1 base and J dropped 8 bases, with 11 bases sitting between them. The CDR3 region is CAWSAGPVEKLFF. The CDR3, as DNA: TGTGCCTGGAGTGCTGGACCCGTCGAAAAACTGTTTTTT.

This clone was seen a single time. This rearrangement joins TRBV10-3 to TRBJ2-1; D remains ambiguous. CDR1 is ENHRY and CDR2 is SYGVKD in the germline V gene. The CDR3 is 12 amino acids. Trimming shortened V by 4 bases and J by 7 bases, and 8 bases separated the two germline ends. The CDR3 DNA is TGTGCCATCAGTGCGTCTTCTAATGAGCAGTTCTTC. Encoded protein: CAISASSNEQFF.

This rearrangement joins TRBV10-3 to TRBJ2-3; 10 positions agree with TRBD2. Per germline, CDR1 ENHRY and CDR2 SYGVKD. The J segment lost 0 bases and the V segment lost 2 bases, leaving 5 bases of the junction unmatched. This CDR3 region has 17 residues. CDR3 amino acids: CAISELGLAVSTDTQYF. As DNA, the CDR3 is TGTGCCATCAGTGAGCTCGGACTAGCGGTTAGCACAGATACGCAGTATTTT.

The chain uses TRBV5-6 and TRBJ2-2, with D possibly matching TRBD1 (5 bases). CDR3 size: 15 residues. The germline V gene has CDR1 SGHDT and CDR2 YYEEEE. The germline V and J ends were trimmed by 2 bases and 4 bases, with 12 bases remaining between them. CDR3 sequence: CASSFWGRSTGELFF. The CDR3 DNA reads TGTGCCAGCAGCTTTTGGGGCAGGTCCACCGGGGAGCTGTTTTTT.

This chain connects TRBV5-6 to TRBJ2-1; the match to TRBD2 covers 13 bases. This CDR3 has 15 amino acids. From germline, CDR1 is SGHDT and CDR2 YYEEEE. The J segment lost 7 bases and the V segment lost 4 bases, leaving 5 bases of the junction unmatched. The CDR3 DNA reads as TGTGCCAGCAGCCTGGGACTAGCGGGACTGAATGAGCAGTTCTTC. As protein: CASSLGLAGLNEQFF.

V gene TRBV18 combines with J gene TRBJ1-6; tentatively, D is TRBD1 (6 bases). The CDR3 has 16 residues. V was trimmed by 2 bases and J by 7 bases, leaving 15 bases between them. Germline CDR1 reads KGHSH; CDR2 reads LQKENI. The DNA of the CDR3 is TGTGCCAGCTCACCAAACAGGGTCGGAGAAAATTCACCCCTCCACTTT. The encoded protein is CASSPNRVGENSPLHF.

To note about this clone: Distinct nucleotide sequences in the sample also encode this CDR3. The rearrangement joins TRBV7-9 to TRBJ2-1, with 9 bases that match TRBD2. The CDR3 sequence is 15 residues long. After removal of 6 bases from V and 0 bases from J, the junction contained 3 bases not matched to a gene. Germline CDR1 SEHNR, CDR2 FQNEAQ (reference sequence). Here the CDR3 reads CASSLSGSSYNEQFF. The CDR3 bases are TGTGCCAGCAGTCTTAGCGGGAGCTCCTACAATGAGCAGTTCTTC.

The chain uses TRBV30 and TRBJ1-3; no definite D call. Germline assignment: CDR1 GTSNPN and CDR2 SVGIG (reference sequence). V was clipped by 2 bases and J by 5 bases, with 10 bases between them. The CDR3 sequence is 13 residues long. CDR3 protein: CAWSPVTRNTIYF. The CDR3 DNA reads as TGTGCCTGGAGTCCAGTTACGAGAAACACCATATATTTT.

This chain connects TRBV29-1 to TRBJ1-2; D is unclear. CDR1 is SQVTM and CDR2 is ANQGSEA in the germline V gene. Between the trimmed V and J ends, which lost 8 bases and 8 bases, there was a span of 15 bases. This CDR3 comprises 11 residues. CDR3 sequence: CSLKDGSGYTF. For the CDR3, the DNA is TGCAGCCTAAAGGATGGGTCAGGCTACACCTTC.

Only one count was recorded for this clone. The chain employs TRBV5-6 and TRBJ2-7; unclear D gene. The CDR3 totals 11 residues. Germline CDR1 and CDR2: SGHDT and YYEEEE. Trimming left V 3 bases short and J 7 bases short, with 8 bases between. CDR3 in amino acids: CASSSLVEQYF. In DNA, the CDR3 is TGTGCCAGCAGCTCCCTTGTGGAGCAGTACTTC.

J is TRBJ1-6 and V is TRBV7-2, with TRBD1 as a possible D gene (5 bases). CDR1 SGHTA and CDR2 FQGNSA come from the germline V gene. Trimming removed 1 base from V and 9 bases from J, with 13 bases in between. The CDR3 runs 15 residues. In DNA, the CDR3 is TGTGCCAGCAGCTTAGGACGGGGCAGCGCTTCACCCCTCCACTTT. It specifies CASSLGRGSASPLHF.

CDR3 DNA sequence: TGTGCCAGCAGCTTGCGGGGGGTCACTAGCACAGATACGCAGTATTTT. Translating gives CASSLRGVTSTDTQYF. The V gene is TRBV5-6, the J gene TRBJ2-3; 7 nucleotides align to TRBD2. The germline gives CDR1 SGHDT, CDR2 YYEEEE. Germline trimming cut 1 base from V and 0 bases from J; bases unmatched to any gene: 5. The CDR3 spans 16 residues.

The chain joins TRBV11-3 to TRBJ2-3; no clear D. V lost 0 bases, J lost 3 bases, and 7 bases lay in between. Germline values: CDR1 SGHNT, CDR2 YENEEA. The CDR3 contains 14 residues. The CDR3 DNA follows: TGTGCCAGCAGCTTAGACCGAAGAACAGATACGCAGTATTTT. Translated: CASSLDRRTDTQYF.

The V gene is TRBV29-1, the J gene TRBJ2-1, with D unclear. V lost 7 bases to trimming and J lost 2 bases, with 12 bases between them. This CDR3 spans 13 amino acids. Germline values: CDR1 SQVTM, CDR2 ANQGSEA. CDR3 DNA: TGCAGCGCCCGCGGACCTCCCTACAATGAGCAGTTCTTC. It translates to CSARGPPYNEQFF.

This clone was detected only a few times. The chain couples TRBV11-2 to TRBJ1-1; 11 bases are shared with TRBD1. V lost 5 bases to trimming and J lost 4 bases; unmatched junction nucleotides: 3. CDR1 and CDR2 from the germline V gene are SGHAT and FQNNGV. This CDR3 comprises 14 residues. CDR3 in amino acids: CASSGQGASTEAFF. Written as DNA, the CDR3 is TGTGCCAGCAGCGGACAGGGGGCGAGCACTGAAGCTTTCTTT.

The V gene is TRBV19, the J gene TRBJ2-5; tentatively, D is TRBD2 (6 bases). Germline V lookup: CDR1 LNHDA, CDR2 SQIVND (reference sequence). The germline V and J ends were trimmed by 9 bases and 5 bases, with 13 bases remaining between them. The CDR3 is made up of 12 amino acids. CDR3 nucleotide sequence: TGTGCCAGCACGGACCGGGAGGAGACCCAGTACTTC. Its translation: CASTDREETQYF.

The V and J genes are TRBV18 and TRBJ1-5, with D perhaps TRBD1 (6 bases). Between the trimmed V and J ends, which lost 4 bases and 5 bases, there was a span of 12 bases. The germline CDR1 and CDR2 sequences are KGHSH and LQKENI. The CDR3 extends over 14 amino acids. The CDR3 bases are TGTGCCAGCTCACGGTCGAGGGGGGATCAGCCCCAGCATTTT. It yields the protein CASSRSRGDQPQHF.

This rearrangement joins TRBV10-1 to TRBJ2-3; TRBD2 might be the D (5 bases). Trimming stripped 2 bases from V and 0 bases from J, with 9 bases between. From germline, CDR1 is WNHNN and CDR2 SYGVQD (reference sequence). CDR3 length: 15 residues. The CDR3 DNA is TGCGCCAGCAGTGAGCGGGAAAGAAGCACAGATACGCAGTATTTT. Protein: CASSERERSTDTQYF.

This chain links TRBV4-1 with TRBJ1-4; D gene ambiguous. This CDR3 comprises 18 residues. In germline, CDR1 is MGHRA, CDR2 YSYEKL. V dropped 0 bases and J dropped 0 bases, with 14 bases sitting between them. CDR3 protein: CASSQDILLGATNEKLFF. Written as DNA, the CDR3 is TGCGCCAGCAGCCAAGATATCTTGCTCGGGGCAACTAATGAAAAACTGTTTTTT.

The chain combines TRBV12-5 with TRBJ2-5; D remains ambiguous. V was pared by 7 bases and J by 7 bases, with 13 bases between. This CDR3 is built from 12 residues. CDR1 is LGHNT and CDR2 is FRNRAP in the germline V gene. The CDR3 DNA reads as TGTGCTAGTGCCATCCTTTTGGGGACCCAGTACTTC. As protein: CASAILLGTQYF.

In this sample, this clone turned up once. Additional DNA sequences in this sample encode the identical CDR3. J is TRBJ2-7 and V is TRBV6-5; TRBD1 matches 7 bases. CDR1 MNHEY and CDR2 SVGAGI come from the germline V gene. V shed 6 bases and J 4 bases; nucleotides not matched to a gene: 0. The CDR3 totals 11 residues. The CDR3 loop reads CASRQGYEQYF. The CDR3 bases are TGTGCCAGCAGACAGGGGTACGAGCAGTACTTC.

V usage is TRBV6-5 and J usage is TRBJ2-5; 11 bases fit TRBD1. Matching the DNA end better, TRBJ2-7 makes the J call doubtful. Germline lookup yields CDR1 MNHEY and CDR2 SVGAGI. The CDR3 is made up of 14 amino acids. The CDR3 nucleotides read TGTGCCAGCAGTTACCGGGACAGGGGGTACGAGCAGTACTTC. Amino acids: CASSYRDRGYEQYF.

The V gene is TRBV18, the J gene TRBJ1-1; D not certain. Germline CDR1 KGHSH, CDR2 LQKENI. The CDR3 contains 13 residues. V lost 3 bases and J lost 6, with 11 bases in between. CDR3 DNA sequence: TGTGCCAGCTCACCTCCCGTGGTGCCTGAAGCTTTCTTT. This sequence encodes CASSPPVVPEAFF.

The gene calls are TRBV28 and TRBJ1-1; D ambiguous. This CDR3 region has 14 residues. V lost 2 bases to trimming and J lost 3 bases, with 10 bases between them. CDR1 and CDR2 from the germline V gene are MDHEN and SYDVKM. The chain's CDR3 is CASSLLGLDTEAFF. Written as DNA, the CDR3 is TGTGCCAGCAGTTTACTGGGGTTAGACACTGAAGCTTTCTTT.

A single count supports this clone. The chain couples TRBV28 to TRBJ2-3; 7 nucleotides agree with TRBD2. Germline V gives CDR1 MDHEN, CDR2 SYDVKM. After removal of 3 bases from V and 1 base from J, the junction contained 1 base not matched to a gene. The CDR3 is made up of 14 amino acids. As DNA, the CDR3 is TGTGCCAGCAGTTTTGGGGGGGGCACAGATACGCAGTATTTT. This translates into CASSFGGGTDTQYF.

This chain connects TRBV9 to TRBJ1-1; D not certain. Deletions cut 0 bases from V and 11 bases from J, with 14 bases between. The CDR3 is made up of 13 amino acids. In germline, CDR1 is SGDLS, CDR2 YYNGEE. Here the CDR3 reads CASSVETGRLAFF. The CDR3 bases are TGTGCCAGCAGCGTAGAGACGGGCAGGCTTGCTTTCTTT.